This T cell receptor (beta chain) originates from a study of response to subunit inactivated influenza vaccine. This clonotype came up once. Its cognate antigen is unknown. Germline V gives CDR1 WNHNN, CDR2 SYGVQD (reference sequence). With 0 bases removed from V and 6 bases from J, the gap between germline ends came to 4 bases. The CDR3 has 12 residues. The study's findings and limits: Authors suggested few new T cells are recruited by each seasonal influenza vaccination.

A single record per CDR3 protein comes from TCRdb applying MiXCR to the RT-PCR reads. In the table there are 280,000 or so distinct CDR3 sequences, 21% of which are singletons. The chain is built from TRBV10-1 and TRBJ2-3; no reliable D call. This receptor was taken from a man in his fifties or sixties who received an inactivated influenza vaccine. This specimen was PBMCs from blood, taken approximately 20 months after vaccination. The CDR3 bases are TGCGCCAGCAGTGAGTCTCAGGATACGCAGTATTTT. This encodes CASSESQDTQYF.